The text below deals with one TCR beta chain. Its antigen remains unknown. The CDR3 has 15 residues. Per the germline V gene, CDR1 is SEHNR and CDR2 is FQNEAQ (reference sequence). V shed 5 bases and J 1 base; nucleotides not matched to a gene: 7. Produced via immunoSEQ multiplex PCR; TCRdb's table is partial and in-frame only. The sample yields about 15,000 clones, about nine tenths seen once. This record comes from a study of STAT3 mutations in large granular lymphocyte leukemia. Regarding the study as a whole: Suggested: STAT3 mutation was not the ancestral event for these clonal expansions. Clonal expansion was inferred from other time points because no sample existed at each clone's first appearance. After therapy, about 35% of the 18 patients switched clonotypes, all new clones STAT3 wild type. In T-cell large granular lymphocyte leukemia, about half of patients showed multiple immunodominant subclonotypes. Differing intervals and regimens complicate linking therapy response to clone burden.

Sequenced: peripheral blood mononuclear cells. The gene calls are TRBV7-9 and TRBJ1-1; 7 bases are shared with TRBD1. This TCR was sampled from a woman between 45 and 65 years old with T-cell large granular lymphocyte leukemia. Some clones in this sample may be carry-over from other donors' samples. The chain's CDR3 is CASSPRTGPNTEAFF. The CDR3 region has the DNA TGTGCCAGCAGCCCTCGGACAGGTCCGAACACTGAAGCTTTCTTT. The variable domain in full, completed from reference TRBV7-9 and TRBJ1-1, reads DTGVSQNPRHKITKRGQNVTFRCDPISEHNRLYWYRQTLGQGPEFLTYFQNEAQLEKSRLLSDRFSAERPKGSFSTLEIQRTEQGDSAMYLCASSPRTGPNTEAFFGQGTRLTVV.